This T cell receptor beta chain was retrieved from a study of shared clonotypes between healthy human individuals. Some clones are missing from TCRdb's copy, which holds only in-frame ones; the method was immunoSEQ multiplex PCR. The sample gives roughly 2 million clones, just under 95% of which show up once; roughly 1% is in the top ten. From germline, CDR1 is GTSNPN and CDR2 SVGIG (reference sequence). The length of the CDR3 is 14 residues. The germline V and J ends were trimmed by 2 bases and 6 bases, with 14 bases remaining between them. Naive-designated CD8 cells lacked CD45RO, were positively enriched for CCR7, and omitted terminally differentiated effector memory CD45RA+ cells.

The sequence was obtained from a man between 18 and 35 years old in good health. The sequenced sample consisted of naive CD8+ T cells sorted from blood. V and J are TRBV30 and TRBJ2-1; D perhaps matches TRBD2 (6 bases). The CDR3 sequence: CAWSLLGTGNEQFF. Written as DNA, the CDR3 is TGTGCCTGGAGTCTCCTGGGGACTGGCAATGAGCAGTTCTTC.